This T cell receptor (beta chain) was sequenced in a study of T cells after posttransplantation cyclophosphamide. Points from the study as a whole: TRB overlap between skin or GI tissue T cells and blood was limited. Later post-transplant blood repertoires were often dominated by donor CD8+ memory clones. Recipient CMV seropositivity and CMV reactivation strongly tracked TRB clonality.

The table came from immunoSEQ multiplex PCR; TCRdb's copy has only in-frame clones and leaves some out. In the table there are 32,000 or so clones, 70% to 90% of which are singletons. Between the trimmed V and J ends, which lost 4 bases and 3 bases, there was a span of 18 bases. Germline V CDR1 and CDR2: SEHNR, FQNEAQ (reference sequence). The length of the CDR3 is 17 residues. In the case of this clone: What it binds is unknown.

The sample was PBMCs. This TCR was recovered from a middle-aged woman with a blood cancer, CMV-positive, and with a related stem cell donor. This chain uses TRBV7-9 with TRBJ1-4; tentative D call: TRBD1 (6 bases). The CDR3 sequence: CASSSELIGQPNEKLFF. The CDR3 DNA reads as TGTGCCAGCAGCTCGGAATTGATAGGACAGCCTAATGAAAAACTGTTTTTT.